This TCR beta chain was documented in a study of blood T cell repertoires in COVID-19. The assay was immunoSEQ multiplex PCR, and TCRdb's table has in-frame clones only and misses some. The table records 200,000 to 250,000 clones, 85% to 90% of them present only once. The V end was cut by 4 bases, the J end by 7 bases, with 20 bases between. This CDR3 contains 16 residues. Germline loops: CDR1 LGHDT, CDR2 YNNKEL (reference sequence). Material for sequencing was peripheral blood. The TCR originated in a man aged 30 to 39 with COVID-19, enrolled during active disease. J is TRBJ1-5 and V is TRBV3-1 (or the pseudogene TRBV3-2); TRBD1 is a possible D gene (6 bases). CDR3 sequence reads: CASSPRATGSGQPQHF. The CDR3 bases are TGTGCCAGCAGCCCTAGGGCTACAGGGTCCGGGCAGCCCCAGCATTTT.